The sequence of this T cell receptor (beta chain) was determined in a study of OX40 agonist ivuxolimab in advanced cancers. Losses at the gene ends were 8 bases for V and 6 bases for J; bases not matched to a gene: 13. CDR3 length: 14 residues. CDR1 is KGHSH and CDR2 is LQKENI in the germline V gene. Generated by immunoSEQ multiplex PCR, the TCRdb table keeps only in-frame clones and is missing some. This sample has roughly 67,000 clones, with roughly 86% found just once. The clonotype comes from an adult with an advanced solid tumor such as melanoma, head and neck, liver or kidney cancer. The specimen comprised CD4+ or CD8+ T cells sorted from blood, sampled in a trial of the OX40 agonist ivuxolimab. The J gene is TRBJ2-7, the V gene TRBV18, with TRBD2 matching 7 bases. The CDR3 is CASPHGNLAGEQYF. DNA for the CDR3: TGTGCCAGCCCACACGGGAATTTAGCGGGCGAGCAGTACTTC.